This TCR beta chain was observed in a study of cytomegalovirus exposure and HLA in healthy donors. A remark on this clone: Its target is unknown.

It was with 60 Vbeta and 13 Jbeta primers that the PCR ran. The assay was immunoSEQ multiplex PCR, and TCRdb's table has in-frame clones only and misses some. In the table there are about 200,000 clones, 75% to 85% of which are singletons. The germline gives CDR1 MDHEN, CDR2 SYDVKM. The CDR3 has 14 residues. V trimming: 2 bases; J trimming: 7 bases; junction bases outside the gene matches: 0. Findings and caveats of the study: No immune exposure information besides CMV serostatus was available. Sequencing depth roughly uniform across donors was assumed in presence/absence analyses.

This receptor was obtained from a girl under 18 in good health and CMV-seropositive. This chain joins TRBV28 and TRBJ1-5; 12 nucleotides match TRBD1. The sample comprised PBMCs. CDR3 DNA sequence: TGTGCCAGCAGTTTAGGGACAGGGGGCCAGCCCCAGCATTTT. Translation: CASSLGTGGQPQHF. The full variable domain, with the rest looked up from reference TRBV28 and TRBJ1-5, is DVKVTQSSRYLVKRTGEKVFLECVQDMDHENMFWYRQDPGLGLRLIYFSYDVKMKEKGDIPEGYSVSREKKERFSLILESASTNQTSMYLCASSLGTGGQPQHFGDGTRLSIL.